Listed below are T cell receptor beta chains from one sample, sequenced in a study of T cells in Graves' hyperthyroidism and ophthalmopathy. TCRdb processed the multiplex PCR reads anew with MiXCR; each CDR3 protein has one entry. The sample has hundreds of thousands of distinct CDR3 sequences, approximately 15% seen once. Sequencing input: blood. Receptors originate from a woman under 40 with Graves' hyperthyroidism. Each CDR3 is given with its conserved first and last residue. D genes are given only for firm matches. Clone size, where shown, is once, few, many, or a class for clones that have expanded.

j_gene,d_gene,abundance,v_gene,CDR3nt,CDR3aa
TRBJ2-1,-,-,TRBV14,TGTGCCAGCAGCCAAGGGACCCCCAATGAGCAGTTCTTC,CASSQGTPNEQFF
TRBJ2-2,-,few,TRBV15,TGTGCCACCAGCAGAGTGGCCGGGGAGCTGTTTTTT,CATSRVAGELFF
TRBJ2-2,TRBD2,-,TRBV11-1,TGTGCCAGCAGCTTACGTCCCCGGGAGGGCCTTGACGGGGAGCTGTTTTTT,CASSLRPREGLDGELFF
TRBJ2-3,-,-,TRBV19,TGTGCCAGTAGTCCTCCCGGACAACTTATCACAGATACGCAGTATTTT,CASSPPGQLITDTQYF
TRBJ2-2,TRBD2,many,TRBV19,TGTGCCAGCACTGGGACTAGCGGGACCGGGGAGCTGTTTTTT,CASTGTSGTGELFF
TRBJ2-7,TRBD2,-,TRBV18,TGTGCCAGCTCACCCGGGGGGTCAATATACGAGCAGTACTTC,CASSPGGSIYEQYF
TRBJ2-1,-,many,TRBV30,TGTGCCTGGAGTGTGGGAGCGGTATACAATGAGCAGTTCTTC,CAWSVGAVYNEQFF
TRBJ2-7,TRBD1,many,TRBV6-1,TGTGCCAGTGACCGGGACAGACTAACCTACGAGCAGTACTTC,CASDRDRLTYEQYF
TRBJ2-5,-,many,TRBV11-3,TGTGCCAGCTTAGCGCCACGAGAAGAGACCCAGTACTTC,CASLAPREETQYF
TRBJ1-6,TRBD1,-,TRBV7-9,TGTGCCAGCAGAATGACAGGGGAGAACTCACCCCTCCACTTT,CASRMTGENSPLHF
TRBJ2-2,-,-,TRBV12-3/TRBV12-4,TGTGCCAGCAGTTTATACCGGGACGCGGGCACCGGGGAGCTGTTTTTT,CASSLYRDAGTGELFF
TRBJ2-7,TRBD2,-,TRBV3-1,TGTGCCAGCAGCCGAATTCCAGCCTGGGGCAGGGAGGGATCCGAGCAGTACTTC,CASSRIPAWGREGSEQYF